A single sample is the source of the 27 T cell receptor beta chains below, sequenced in a study of blood T cell repertoires in COVID-19 (dated by TCRdb to the early 2020s). The library came from the immunoSEQ multiplex PCR assay. What TCRdb holds here is the immuneACCESS table cut down to in-frame rearrangements. Part of the clones is not present; checked against another copy, under half of the missing clones reflect an unresolved V gene, and the others are unexplained. The sample records under 250,000 clones, 70% to 90% of which are singletons. About 10% of the sample lies in the top ten. Sequenced sample: PBMCs or T cells enriched from blood (not recorded which). The receptors derive from a man younger than 45 who had recovered from COVID-19.

The V and J genes are TRBV11-2 and TRBJ1-2; no reliable D call. Deletions cut 5 bases from V and 0 bases from J, with 13 bases between. The CDR3 spans 15 residues. Per germline, CDR1 SGHAT and CDR2 FQNNGV. The CDR3 spells CASSPPGSPNYGYTF. In DNA form, the CDR3 reads TGTGCCAGCAGCCCGCCCGGGAGCCCTAACTATGGCTACACCTTC.

This chain joins TRBV3-1 (or the pseudogene TRBV3-2) and TRBJ2-3; D might be TRBD2 (5 bases). The CDR3 runs to 16 residues. Trimming took off 0 bases at V and 0 bases at J, with 10 bases between the two ends. The germline gives CDR1 LGHDT, CDR2 YNNKEL (reference sequence). The DNA of the CDR3 is TGTGCCAGCAGCCAAGATGTGAGCGGAAGCACAGATACGCAGTATTTT. Translated: CASSQDVSGSTDTQYF.

The V gene is TRBV14, the J gene TRBJ1-1; the D is unclear. The CDR3 extends over 13 amino acids. Deletions cut 4 bases from V and 1 base from J, with 7 bases between. CDR1 and CDR2 from the germline V gene are SGHDN and FVKESK. The CDR3: CASSRWRNTEAFF. The CDR3, as DNA: TGTGCCAGCAGCCGTTGGAGGAACACTGAAGCTTTCTTT.

V usage is TRBV29-1 and J usage is TRBJ2-7; 9 nucleotides agree with TRBD1. Per germline, CDR1 SQVTM and CDR2 ANQGSEA. V was clipped by 4 bases and J by 3 bases; unmatched bases: 4. CDR3 length: 13 amino acids. CDR3 nucleotide sequence: TGCAGCGTTGGAAGGGGACAGGGCTACGAGCAGTACTTC. Protein product: CSVGRGQGYEQYF.

The chain carries TRBV28 and TRBJ2-7, with 13 bases that match TRBD2. CDR1 is MDHEN and CDR2 is SYDVKM in the germline V gene. The CDR3 is 15 amino acids. The V gene end was trimmed by 3 bases and the J gene end by 3 bases; junction bases not matched to a gene: 2. This CDR3 reads CASSLGLAGLYEQYF. The CDR3 DNA reads TGTGCCAGCAGTTTGGGACTAGCGGGGCTCTACGAGCAGTACTTC.

The rearrangement uses TRBV10-3 and TRBJ2-1; D is unresolved. V lost 4 bases to trimming and J lost 10 bases, with 8 bases between them. The CDR3 sequence is 11 residues long. Germline V lookup: CDR1 ENHRY, CDR2 SYGVKD. The DNA for the CDR3 is TGTGCCATCAGTGGTTCTAGGGAGCAGTTCTTC. It is translated as CAISGSREQFF.

This chain links TRBV10-3 with TRBJ2-2; TRBD1 aligns across 8 bases. Germline V lookup: CDR1 ENHRY, CDR2 SYGVKD. With 11 bases clipped from V and 0 bases from J, the junction kept 2 bases outside the gene matches. CDR3 length: 13 amino acids. This CDR3 reads CAVQGANTGELFF. Written as DNA, the CDR3 is TGTGCCGTACAGGGGGCGAACACCGGGGAGCTGTTTTTT.

The chain combines TRBV2 with TRBJ2-7; 7 nucleotides agree with TRBD1. The CDR3 sequence is 14 residues long. The V and J ends lost 4 bases and 2 bases, in that order; junction bases with no gene match: 5. From germline, CDR1 is SNHLY and CDR2 FYNNEI. CDR3 sequence (DNA): TGTGCCAGCAGTGCGAGGACAGGTCCCTACGAGCAGTACTTC. Translated, it gives CASSARTGPYEQYF.

The chain has TRBV18 and TRBJ2-5; TRBD2 is a possible D gene (6 bases). Germline CDR1 is KGHSH and CDR2 is LQKENI. The CDR3 consists of 15 residues. Trimming removed 5 bases from V and 0 bases from J, with 13 bases in between. CDR3 bases: TGTGCCAGCTCATCTGGTGCGGGGAACCAAGAGACCCAGTACTTC. Encoded protein: CASSSGAGNQETQYF.

This clone appeared once. This chain links TRBV27 with TRBJ1-5, with D maybe TRBD1 (5 bases). CDR1 is MNHEY, CDR2 SMNVEV, per germline (reference sequence). This CDR3 has 14 residues. Trimming removed 6 bases from V and 6 bases from J, with 15 bases in between. As DNA, the CDR3 is TGTGCCAGCAGCCCCACAGGTACGGGTCAGCCCCAGCATTTT. It yields the protein CASSPTGTGQPQHF.

This clone was observed once. This rearrangement joins TRBV27 to TRBJ1-2, with D possibly matching TRBD1 (6 bases). V shed 7 bases and J shed 8 bases, with 17 bases lying between them. The CDR3 contains 13 residues. Germline CDR1 reads MNHEY; CDR2 reads SMNVEV (reference sequence). The DNA for the CDR3 is TGTGCCAGCACAAAAGTGGGGGCTGAAGGCTACACCTTC. Protein product: CASTKVGAEGYTF.

This clone showed up just a few times. The chain links TRBV28 to TRBJ1-4; D gene uncertain. Germline lookup yields CDR1 MDHEN and CDR2 SYDVKM. The V and J ends lost 6 bases and 8 bases respectively, with 16 bases between them. This CDR3 is built from 14 residues. The CDR3 nucleotides read TGTGCCAGCAGATGGGCCAGCGGGAGAGAAAAACTGTTTTTT. Residues: CASRWASGREKLFF.

As DNA, the CDR3 is TGTGCCACCTATGACTCGACTAGCGGGGGGCCCCGAACGAACAATGAGCAGTTCTTC. Protein product: CATYDSTSGGPRTNNEQFF. The rearrangement joins TRBV5-6 to TRBJ2-1; 13 bases are a match to TRBD2. Trimming removed 9 bases from V and 5 bases from J; junction bases left unmatched: 20. Germline CDR1 and CDR2: SGHDT and YYEEEE. The CDR3 length is 19 residues.

This clone has just a few counts. V is TRBV4-2 and J is TRBJ2-3, with 9 bases fitting TRBD2. The CDR3 is 19 residues long. The germline gives CDR1 LGHNA, CDR2 YNFKEQ. J was trimmed by 7 bases and V by 0 bases; bases with no gene match: 17. The CDR3 spells CASSQESEAGGRLSYTQYF. CDR3 sequence (DNA): TGTGCCAGCAGCCAAGAGTCCGAGGCGGGGGGGCGACTTAGCTATACGCAGTATTTT.

CDR3 sequence reads: CASSLLSTGAYEQYF. The CDR3 region has the DNA TGTGCCAGCAGTTTATTGAGTACAGGGGCCTACGAGCAGTACTTC. V is TRBV27 and J is TRBJ2-7, with 7 bases that match TRBD1. CDR1 is MNHEY, CDR2 SMNVEV, per germline (reference sequence). Trimming took 1 base from V and 2 from J; bases not matched to a gene: 5. The CDR3 runs 15 residues.

This rearrangement joins TRBV24-1 to TRBJ2-1; weak D call: TRBD2 (5 bases). This CDR3 contains 16 residues. V lost 3 bases, J lost 1 base, and 12 bases lay in between. From germline, CDR1 is KGHDR and CDR2 SFDVKD. This CDR3 is CATSDQEQRSYNEQFF. The CDR3 DNA reads as TGTGCCACCAGTGATCAAGAACAGCGGTCCTACAATGAGCAGTTCTTC.

This chain links TRBV29-1 with TRBJ2-1; weak D call: TRBD2 (5 bases). Germline V lookup: CDR1 SQVTM, CDR2 ANQGSEA. The length of the CDR3 is 14 residues. Trimming removed 8 bases from V and 2 bases from J, with 16 bases in between. CDR3 region: CSSIPPAAYNEQFF. CDR3 nucleotides: TGCAGCTCCATCCCGCCAGCGGCCTACAATGAGCAGTTCTTC.

V usage is TRBV6-5 and J usage is TRBJ2-3; no reliable D call. V was shortened by 0 bases and J by 3 bases, with 13 bases between the two germline ends. This CDR3 has 16 residues. The germline CDR1 and CDR2 sequences are MNHEY and SVGAGI. The CDR3 spells CASSYSGLTPTDTQYF. The CDR3 nucleotides are TGTGCCAGCAGTTACTCGGGCTTAACCCCTACAGATACGCAGTATTTT.

The count of this clone is one. V is TRBV6-5 and J is TRBJ2-7; weak D call: TRBD1 (6 bases). CDR3 length: 13 amino acids. V was clipped by 9 bases and J by 7 bases, with 19 bases between them. Per germline, CDR1 MNHEY and CDR2 SVGAGI. In nucleotides, the CDR3 is TGTGCCAGTGTGGACAGACCTGAGTCAGAGCAGTACTTC. Residues: CASVDRPESEQYF.

This chain joins TRBV30 and TRBJ2-7, with D maybe TRBD1 (6 bases). Trimming removed 8 bases at V and 2 bases at J, with 13 bases between. Germline V gives CDR1 GTSNPN, CDR2 SVGIG (reference sequence). There are 12 residues in the CDR3. In DNA, the CDR3 is TGTGCCGGTGACAGGCGAACCTACGAGCAGTACTTC. Residues: CAGDRRTYEQYF.

This clone was seen just once. The V gene is TRBV30, the J gene TRBJ1-2; the D is unclear. CDR1 is GTSNPN and CDR2 is SVGIG in the germline V gene (reference sequence). CDR3 length: 11 residues. The V end lost 4 bases, the J end lost 2 bases, and 5 bases lay between the germline ends. The CDR3 sequence is CAWTVNYGYTF. CDR3 nucleotide sequence: TGTGCCTGGACGGTAAACTATGGCTACACCTTC.

The V gene is TRBV5-1, the J gene TRBJ2-6; D perhaps matches TRBD2 (6 bases). The CDR3 is 19 amino acids. Germline lookup yields CDR1 SGHRS and CDR2 YFSETQ. The V end lost 3 bases, the J end lost 0 bases, and 19 bases lay between the germline ends. CDR3 nucleotides: TGCGCCAGCAGCTCCCCGACAGTTGGGGGGTCCTCTGGGGCCAACGTCCTGACTTTC. Encoded protein: CASSSPTVGGSSGANVLTF.

This sequence joins TRBV28 and TRBJ1-4; D perhaps matches TRBD1 (6 bases). The CDR3 covers 16 residues. Looked up from germline, CDR1 is MDHEN and CDR2 is SYDVKM. V was shortened by 4 bases and J by 7 bases, with 19 bases between the two germline ends. This chain's CDR3 is CASSSGATVRGEKLFF. Written as DNA, the CDR3 is TGTGCCAGCAGTTCAGGGGCTACGGTACGGGGTGAAAAACTGTTTTTT.

A single count supports this clone. The J gene is TRBJ2-5, the V gene TRBV7-9; TRBD2 matches at 13 bases. The CDR3 sequence is 17 residues long. Looked up from germline, CDR1 is SEHNR and CDR2 is FQNEAQ (reference sequence). V lost 5 bases, J lost 2 bases, and 8 bases stayed unmatched. The CDR3 nucleotides read TGTGCCAGCAGCGGAGGACTAGCGGGGGCAAATCAAGAGACCCAGTACTTC. It is translated as CASSGGLAGANQETQYF.

The chain joins TRBV2 to TRBJ2-7; 9 bases align to TRBD2. Trimming took 6 bases from V and 0 from J; bases not matched to a gene: 6. Germline CDR1 is SNHLY and CDR2 is FYNNEI. This CDR3 spans 15 amino acids. This CDR3 is CASSLISGSSYEQYF. CDR3 sequence (DNA): TGTGCCAGCAGCCTGATTAGCGGGAGCTCCTACGAGCAGTACTTC. Filled out from reference TRBV2 and TRBJ2-7, the complete variable domain reads EPEVTQTPSHQVTQMGQEVILRCVPISNHLYFYWYRQILGQKVEFLVSFYNNEISEKSEIFDDQFSVERPDGSNFTLKIRSTKLEDSAMYFCASSLISGSSYEQYFGPGTRLTVT.

The chain is built from TRBV12-3 or TRBV12-4 and TRBJ1-1, with 8 nucleotides matching TRBD1. J lost 14 bases, V lost 3 bases, and 5 bases had no gene match. The CDR3 length is 11 residues. CDR3 bases: TGTGCCAGCAGTTTTATCAGGGGGCTGTTCTTT. Translating gives CASSFIRGLFF.

V and J are TRBV6-1 and TRBJ2-3; weak D call: TRBD2 (7 bases). With 1 base removed from V and 2 bases from J, the gap between germline ends came to 16 bases. The CDR3 has 17 residues. Looked up from germline, CDR1 is MNHNS and CDR2 is SASEGT. CDR3 loop: CASSEDIGGGYTDTQYF. CDR3 bases: TGTGCCAGCAGTGAAGATATAGGGGGGGGCTACACAGATACGCAGTATTTT.